The T cell receptor beta chain described here comes from a study of beta chain features in type 1 diabetes. Study context: All samples yielded some 100,000,000 examined sorted cells.

Of note for this clone: Its antigen is as yet unknown.

Using CD45RO/CCR7/CD25/CD127/CD95/CD27, CD4+ naive, central memory, regulatory and stem cell-like memory cells were sorted. The study's findings and limits: Among all four CD4+ subsets, Type 1 diabetes patients had TCRB CDR3s that were moderately but significantly shorter. Individuals with type 1 diabetes displayed fewer insertions and more deletions at VDJ junctions.

Expressed TCRB transcripts were sequenced after all isolated RNA was converted to cDNA. Clones were read by immunoSEQ multiplex PCR, and TCRdb kept only the in-frame ones, dropping some. The sample consists of 250,000 to 300,000 clones, roughly a quarter of them appearing once. The sequencing input was naive CD4+ T cells from blood. This sequence was found in a woman aged 25 to 45 with type 1 diabetes.

In DNA form, the CDR3 reads TGTGCCAGCACCCAAGGGACAGCTAACGAGCAGTACTTC. Translation gives CASTQGTANEQYF. V is TRBV6-6 and J is TRBJ2-7; 7 bases line up with TRBD1. V dropped 7 bases and J dropped 5; count of bases not matched to a gene: 8. CDR1 and CDR2 from the germline V gene are MNHNY and SVGAGI (reference sequence). The CDR3 loop spans 13 amino acids.